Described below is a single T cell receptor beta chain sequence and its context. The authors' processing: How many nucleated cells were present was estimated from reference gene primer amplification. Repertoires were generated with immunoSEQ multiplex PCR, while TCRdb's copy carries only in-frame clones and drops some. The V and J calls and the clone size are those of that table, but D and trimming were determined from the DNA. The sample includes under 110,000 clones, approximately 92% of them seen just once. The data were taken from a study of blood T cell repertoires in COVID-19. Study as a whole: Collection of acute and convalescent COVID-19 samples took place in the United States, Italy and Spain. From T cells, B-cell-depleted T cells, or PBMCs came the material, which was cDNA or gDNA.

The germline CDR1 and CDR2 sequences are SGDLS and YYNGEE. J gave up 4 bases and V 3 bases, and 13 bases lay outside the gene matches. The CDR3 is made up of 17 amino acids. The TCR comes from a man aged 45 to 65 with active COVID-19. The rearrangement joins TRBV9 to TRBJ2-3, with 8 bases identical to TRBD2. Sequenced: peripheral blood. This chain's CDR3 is CASSERGGAGGPDTQYF. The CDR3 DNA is TGTGCCAGCAGCGAACGAGGGGGTGCGGGAGGCCCAGATACGCAGTATTTT.